A single sample gave rise to the 29 T cell receptor beta chains below, sequenced in a study of blood T cell repertoires in COVID-19. Produced via immunoSEQ multiplex PCR; TCRdb's table is partial and in-frame only. The sample holds 400,000 to 450,000 clones, roughly 90% seen once. The sample consisted of peripheral blood. These receptors originate from a man aged 18 to 29 with COVID-19, enrolled during active disease.

This chain links TRBV27 with TRBJ2-1; a possible D gene is TRBD2 (7 bases). The length of the CDR3 is 15 residues. Germline V gives CDR1 MNHEY, CDR2 SMNVEV (reference sequence). Trimming removed 8 bases from V and 5 bases from J, with 19 bases in between. The DNA of the CDR3 is TGTGCCAGCCCCCAGGGGAGGGGCCCGGACAATGAGCAGTTCTTC. Its protein is CASPQGRGPDNEQFF.

This clone was seen once. V gene TRBV28 combines with J gene TRBJ2-3; D perhaps matches TRBD2 (6 bases). In germline, CDR1 is MDHEN, CDR2 SYDVKM. The CDR3 length is 14 residues. The ends were cut back, 5 bases at V and 7 bases at J, with 16 bases in the middle. CDR3 loop: CASSRSGGEHTQYF. In nucleotides, the CDR3 is TGTGCCAGCAGTCGCTCAGGAGGGGAACATACGCAGTATTTT.

The chain is built from TRBV27 and TRBJ2-1; D perhaps matches TRBD2 (5 bases). The CDR3 is 16 residues long. V was trimmed by 6 bases and J by 5 bases, leaving 20 bases between them. Germline V gene sequence: CDR1 MNHEY, CDR2 SMNVEV (reference sequence). CDR3 in amino acids: CASRLMRAWEDNEQFF. CDR3 nucleotide sequence: TGTGCCAGCAGGCTTATGCGGGCTTGGGAAGACAATGAGCAGTTCTTC.

This chain uses TRBV7-6 with TRBJ2-1; a weak D match, TRBD1 (5 bases). The CDR3 runs to 15 residues. The germline CDR1 and CDR2 sequences are SGHVS and FNYEAQ. With 3 bases removed from V and 0 bases from J, the gap between germline ends came to 9 bases. CDR3 amino acids: CASSLGPPSYNEQFF. In DNA, the CDR3 is TGTGCCAGCAGCTTGGGGCCACCCTCCTACAATGAGCAGTTCTTC.

The V and J genes are TRBV18 and TRBJ1-5; D is unclear. Germline V lookup: CDR1 KGHSH, CDR2 LQKENI. V was clipped by 3 bases and J by 0 bases, with 9 bases between them. This CDR3 has 15 amino acids. The CDR3 nucleotides are TGTGCCAGCTCACCTCCAGGTTATAGCAATCAGCCCCAGCATTTT. Translated: CASSPPGYSNQPQHF. Full variable domain (remainder filled in from reference TRBV18 and TRBJ1-5): NAGVMQNPRHLVRRRGQEARLRCSPMKGHSHVYWYRQLPEEGLKFMVYLQKENIIDESGMPKERFSAEFPKEGPSILRIQQVVRGDSAAYFCASSPPGYSNQPQHFGDGTRLSIL.

The chain recombines TRBV27 with TRBJ2-1, with a weak D call TRBD1 (6 bases). Germline V lookup: CDR1 MNHEY, CDR2 SMNVEV (reference sequence). Trimming left V 3 bases short and J 1 base short, with 16 bases between. This CDR3 region has 17 residues. The CDR3 DNA reads TGTGCCAGCAGTTTCCTAGGGAGAGGGGGATCCTACAATGAGCAGTTCTTC. It yields the protein CASSFLGRGGSYNEQFF.

The rearrangement joins TRBV24-1 to TRBJ2-7, with TRBD1 identical over 8 bases. The germline V gene has CDR1 KGHDR and CDR2 SFDVKD. The CDR3 is made up of 13 amino acids. The J segment lost 6 bases and the V segment lost 4 bases, leaving 4 bases of the junction unmatched. The CDR3 coding sequence is TGTGCCACCAGTGAGGTTACAGGGGGCGAGCAGTACTTC. Translating it yields CATSEVTGGEQYF.

This clone has a handful of counts. This sequence joins TRBV7-9 and TRBJ2-2, with D uncertain. The CDR3 covers 13 residues. V was shortened by 2 bases and J by 6 bases, with 7 bases between the two germline ends. Germline CDR1 and CDR2: SEHNR and FQNEAQ (reference sequence). For the CDR3, the DNA is TGTGCCAGCAGCTTATATTCTCCCGGGGAGCTGTTTTTT. Protein sequence: CASSLYSPGELFF.

The chain couples TRBV27 to TRBJ1-1; 8 bases fit TRBD1. CDR1 MNHEY and CDR2 SMNVEV come from the germline V gene (reference sequence). V trimming: 2 bases; J trimming: 4 bases; junction bases outside the gene matches: 6. The CDR3 spans 15 residues. The CDR3 DNA reads as TGTGCCAGCAGTTTAACCGGGACAGGCTTCACTGAAGCTTTCTTT. Translation: CASSLTGTGFTEAFF.

By share, this clone counts as medium-sized. V usage is TRBV29-1 and J usage is TRBJ2-7; possible D gene TRBD1, 6 bases. V lost 1 base to trimming and J lost 0 bases, with 7 bases between them. The CDR3 totals 13 residues. Germline CDR1 is SQVTM and CDR2 is ANQGSEA. CDR3 DNA: TGCAGCGTTGAAGGGGGGCACTCCTACGAGCAGTACTTC. Amino acids: CSVEGGHSYEQYF.

V and J are TRBV9 and TRBJ2-1, with TRBD2 matching over 9 bases. The J segment lost 9 bases and the V segment lost 6 bases, leaving 13 bases of the junction unmatched. The CDR3 has 15 amino acids. Germline V CDR1 and CDR2: SGDLS, YYNGEE. CDR3 region: CASNPSGDHQSEQFF. The CDR3 coding sequence is TGTGCCAGCAATCCTAGCGGGGACCATCAGAGTGAGCAGTTCTTC.

V gene TRBV6-5 combines with J gene TRBJ1-1, with 11 bases matching TRBD1. After removal of 6 bases from V and 1 base from J, the junction contained 1 base not matched to a gene. The length of the CDR3 is 14 residues. Per germline, CDR1 MNHEY and CDR2 SVGAGI. CDR3 sequence: CASRDRGRNTEAFF. CDR3 bases: TGTGCCAGCAGGGACAGGGGGCGGAACACTGAAGCTTTCTTT.

In nucleotides, the CDR3 is TGTGCCAGCAGCGTAGTAGCGCACACTGAAGCTTTCTTT. It encodes CASSVVAHTEAFF. V and J are TRBV9 and TRBJ1-1; no clear D gene. The CDR3 has 13 residues. V dropped 0 bases and J dropped 3 bases, with 6 bases sitting between them. CDR1 and CDR2 from the germline V gene are SGDLS and YYNGEE.

The chain employs TRBV2 and TRBJ2-3; 11 bases map to TRBD2. The trim removed 6 bases at V and 3 bases at J, leaving 5 bases unmatched. Germline V gene lookup returns CDR1 SNHLY and CDR2 FYNNEI. The CDR3 totals 15 residues. The CDR3 DNA reads TGTGCCAGCAGACTAGCGGGGGTCAGAACAGATACGCAGTATTTT. Amino acids: CASRLAGVRTDTQYF.

CDR3 sequence (DNA): TGTGCCAGCAGCCAAGATCTAAGGACTAGCGGTGTATACGAGCAGTACTTC. Encoded protein: CASSQDLRTSGVYEQYF. J is TRBJ2-7 and V is TRBV4-2; 10 nucleotides match TRBD2. Germline-derived CDR1 and CDR2 are LGHNA and YNFKEQ. The length of the CDR3 is 17 residues. Trimming removed 0 bases from V and 4 bases from J; junction bases left unmatched: 9.

The chain links TRBV10-1 to TRBJ2-1; 8 positions agree with TRBD2. Germline values: CDR1 WNHNN, CDR2 SYGVQD (reference sequence). The trim removed 5 bases at V and 8 bases at J, leaving 8 bases unmatched. This CDR3 region has 14 residues. This CDR3 is CASSRGGPGDEQFF. CDR3 bases: TGCGCCAGCAGTCGCGGGGGGCCGGGCGATGAGCAGTTCTTC.

The chain employs TRBV4-2 and TRBJ2-3, with 8 bases aligning to TRBD2. The length of the CDR3 is 14 residues. The trim removed 4 bases at V and 4 bases at J, leaving 4 bases unmatched. Per the germline V gene, CDR1 is LGHNA and CDR2 is YNFKEQ. The CDR3 here is CASSRRLAPDTQYF. The CDR3 nucleotides read TGTGCCAGCAGCCGAAGACTAGCGCCAGATACGCAGTATTTT.

This rearrangement joins TRBV19 to TRBJ1-3; TRBD1 aligns across 7 bases. This CDR3 is built from 16 residues. Germline V gene sequence: CDR1 LNHDA, CDR2 SQIVND (reference sequence). Trimming took 7 bases from V and 0 from J; bases not matched to a gene: 9. This CDR3 is CASTDTGVPSGNTIYF. CDR3 sequence (DNA): TGTGCCAGTACCGATACAGGGGTCCCCTCTGGAAACACCATATATTTT.

Here the CDR3 DNA reads TGCGCCAGCATTCTGGGGGCCGTTGGCTACACCTTC. Residues: CASILGAVGYTF. The chain couples TRBV4-1 to TRBJ1-2; D is possibly TRBD1 (6 bases). Trimming shortened V by 7 bases and J by 7 bases, and 13 bases separated the two germline ends. The CDR3 totals 12 residues. CDR1 MGHRA and CDR2 YSYEKL come from the germline V gene.

V gene TRBV11-2 combines with J gene TRBJ1-3, with D possibly TRBD1 on 6 matching bases. This CDR3 spans 12 amino acids. Germline V gene lookup returns CDR1 SGHAT and CDR2 FQNNGV. Trimming removed 5 bases at V and 8 bases at J, with 10 bases between. CDR3 sequence reads: CASSLGGDTIYF. CDR3 sequence (DNA): TGTGCCAGCAGCCTAGGGGGGGACACCATATATTTT.

The chain combines TRBV7-2 with TRBJ2-5, with D possibly being TRBD1 (6 bases). V was clipped by 4 bases and J by 10 bases, with 19 bases between them. CDR3 size: 14 residues. Germline assignment: CDR1 SGHTA and CDR2 FQGNSA. CDR3 loop: CASSSDRLPVSQYF. CDR3 DNA sequence: TGTGCCAGCAGCTCGGACAGACTACCAGTGAGCCAGTACTTC.

V usage is TRBV5-4 and J usage is TRBJ2-2; 8 bases are a match to TRBD2. Per germline, CDR1 SGHNT and CDR2 YYREEE (reference sequence). Trimming took 5 bases from V and 0 from J; bases not matched to a gene: 3. The CDR3 runs to 15 residues. The DNA for the CDR3 is TGTGCCAGCAGGGAGGGACTAGCGAACACCGGGGAGCTGTTTTTT. This sequence encodes CASREGLANTGELFF.

The CDR3 coding sequence is TGTGCCAGCAGTTACTCGTCAGCCGGGGGGGACTATGGCTACACCTTC. It yields the protein CASSYSSAGGDYGYTF. V gene TRBV6-7 combines with J gene TRBJ1-2; tentatively, D is TRBD1 (5 bases). TRBV6-7 is designated an ORF whose function remains uncertain. V was shortened by 0 bases and J by 3 bases, with 14 bases between the two germline ends. The CDR3 runs to 16 residues.

This rearrangement joins TRBV12-5 to TRBJ1-3, with 8 bases fitting TRBD1. This CDR3 contains 17 residues. V trimming: 4 bases; J trimming: 0 bases; junction bases outside the gene matches: 8. CDR1 is LGHNT and CDR2 is FRNRAP in the germline V gene. DNA for the CDR3: TGTGCTAGTGGTTCCGGACAGGGAGTCCGCTCTGGAAACACCATATATTTT. Its protein product is CASGSGQGVRSGNTIYF.

The chain carries TRBV7-2 and TRBJ2-1, with D possibly matching TRBD2 (5 bases). The germline V gene has CDR1 SGHTA and CDR2 FQGNSA. V shed 1 base and J shed 9 bases, with 10 bases lying between them. The CDR3 has 13 residues. CDR3 amino acids: CASSLERRGEQFF. CDR3 in DNA: TGTGCCAGCAGCTTAGAACGACGGGGTGAGCAGTTCTTC. Supplemented by reference TRBV7-2 and TRBJ2-1, the full variable domain reads GAGVSQSPSNKVTEKGKDVELRCDPISGHTALYWYRQSLGQGLEFLIYFQGNSAPDKSGLPSDRFSAERTGGSVSTLTIQRTQQEDSAVYLCASSLERRGEQFFGPGTRLTVL.

With regard to this clone: Other DNA sequences in the same sample also yield this CDR3. The rearrangement joins TRBV12-3 or TRBV12-4 to TRBJ2-7; D is possibly TRBD1 (6 bases). This CDR3 has 12 residues. Trimming removed 3 bases from V and 3 bases from J, with 6 bases in between. CDR3 region: CASSLDSYEQYF. For the CDR3, the DNA is TGTGCCAGCAGTTTGGACAGCTACGAGCAGTACTTC.

V and J are TRBV7-2 and TRBJ1-2; TRBD1 agrees at 9 bases. The CDR3 has 13 amino acids. V lost 4 bases and J lost 3; bases outside the gene matches: 0. Germline V gene sequence: CDR1 SGHTA, CDR2 FQGNSA. CDR3 sequence reads: CASSWDRDYGYTF. In nucleotides, the CDR3 is TGTGCCAGCAGCTGGGACAGGGACTATGGCTACACCTTC.

This clone was found many times. V is TRBV30 and J is TRBJ1-5; D remains ambiguous. Germline values: CDR1 GTSNPN, CDR2 SVGIG (reference sequence). V was clipped by 3 bases and J by 2 bases, with 8 bases between them. This CDR3 contains 13 residues. This chain's CDR3 is CAWSWGGNQPQHF. CDR3 in DNA: TGTGCCTGGAGCTGGGGAGGCAATCAGCCCCAGCATTTT.

This clone was counted once. This sequence joins TRBV3-1 (or the pseudogene TRBV3-2) and TRBJ1-3; unclear D gene. Trimming stripped 1 base from V and 2 bases from J, with 12 bases between. The germline gives CDR1 LGHDT, CDR2 YNNKEL (reference sequence). The CDR3 loop spans 16 amino acids. The CDR3 DNA reads TGTGCCAGCAGCCAAGCATTGGCTGGAGCTGGAAACACCATATATTTT. Translating gives CASSQALAGAGNTIYF.